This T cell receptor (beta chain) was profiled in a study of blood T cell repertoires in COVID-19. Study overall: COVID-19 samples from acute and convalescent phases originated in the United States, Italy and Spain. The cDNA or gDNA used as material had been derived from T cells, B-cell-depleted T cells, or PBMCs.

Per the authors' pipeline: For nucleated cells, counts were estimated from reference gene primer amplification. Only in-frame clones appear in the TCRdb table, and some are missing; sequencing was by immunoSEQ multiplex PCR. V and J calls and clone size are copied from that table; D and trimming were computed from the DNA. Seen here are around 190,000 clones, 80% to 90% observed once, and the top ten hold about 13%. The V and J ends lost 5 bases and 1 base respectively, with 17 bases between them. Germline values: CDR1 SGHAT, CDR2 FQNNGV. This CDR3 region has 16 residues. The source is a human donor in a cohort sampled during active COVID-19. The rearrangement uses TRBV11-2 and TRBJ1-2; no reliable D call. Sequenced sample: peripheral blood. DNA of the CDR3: TGTGCCAGCAGCCAGGCACAGACGCGCATTAACTATGGCTACACCTTC. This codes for CASSQAQTRINYGYTF.